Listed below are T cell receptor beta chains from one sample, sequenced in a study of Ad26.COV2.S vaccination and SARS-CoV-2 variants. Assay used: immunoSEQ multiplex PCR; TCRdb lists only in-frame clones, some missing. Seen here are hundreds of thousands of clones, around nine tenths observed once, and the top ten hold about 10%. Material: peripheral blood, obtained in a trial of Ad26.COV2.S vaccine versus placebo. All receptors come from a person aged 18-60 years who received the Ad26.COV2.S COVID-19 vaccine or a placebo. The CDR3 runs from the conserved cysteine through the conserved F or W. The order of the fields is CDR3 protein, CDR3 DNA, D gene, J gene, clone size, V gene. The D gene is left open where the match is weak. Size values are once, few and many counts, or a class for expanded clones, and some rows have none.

CDR3aa: CASTSGSGRGNTIYF
CDR3nt: TGTGCCAGCACCTCGGGGTCAGGGAGAGGGAACACCATATATTTT
d_gene: -
j_gene: TRBJ1-3
abundance: -
v_gene: TRBV11-2

CDR3aa: CASSLSQGGVDQPQHF
CDR3nt: TGTGCCAGCAGCTTAAGTCAAGGGGGAGTCGATCAGCCCCAGCATTTT
d_gene: -
j_gene: TRBJ1-5
abundance: once
v_gene: TRBV7-6

CDR3aa: CASSLQERTEAFF
CDR3nt: TGTGCCAGCAGCTTACAGGAAAGGACTGAAGCTTTCTTT
d_gene: -
j_gene: TRBJ1-1
abundance: -
v_gene: TRBV7-2

CDR3aa: CASSTLQVATQYF
CDR3nt: TGTGCCAGCAGTACCCTACAGGTGGCTACGCAGTATTTT
d_gene: -
j_gene: TRBJ2-3
abundance: once
v_gene: TRBV27

CDR3aa: CASSRSGKNGEQFF
CDR3nt: TGTGCCAGCAGTCGGAGCGGGAAGAACGGTGAGCAGTTCTTC
d_gene: TRBD2
j_gene: TRBJ2-1
abundance: -
v_gene: TRBV28

CDR3aa: CASSQRGPANTEAFF
CDR3nt: TGCGCCAGCAGCCAGCGGGGGCCGGCGAACACTGAAGCTTTCTTT
d_gene: -
j_gene: TRBJ1-1
abundance: -
v_gene: TRBV4-1

CDR3aa: CASSGRSSSGELFF
CDR3nt: TGTGCCAGCAGCGGGAGGTCTAGTTCCGGGGAGCTGTTTTTT
d_gene: -
j_gene: TRBJ2-2
abundance: -
v_gene: TRBV11-2

CDR3aa: CASSGTETQETQYF
CDR3nt: TGTGCCAGCTCCGGGACAGAGACCCAAGAGACCCAGTACTTC
d_gene: TRBD1
j_gene: TRBJ2-5
abundance: -
v_gene: TRBV6-5

CDR3aa: CASSSRSGSSYNEQFF
CDR3nt: TGTGCCAGCAGCTCCCGTAGCGGGAGCTCCTACAATGAGCAGTTCTTC
d_gene: TRBD2
j_gene: TRBJ2-1
abundance: -
v_gene: TRBV9

CDR3aa: CASSPSNYGYTF
CDR3nt: TGTGCCAGCAGTCCGAGCAACTATGGCTACACCTTC
d_gene: -
j_gene: TRBJ1-2
abundance: -
v_gene: TRBV6-5

CDR3aa: CASSFGTNSEGYTF
CDR3nt: TGTGCCAGCAGCTTCGGGACCAACTCGGAAGGCTACACCTTC
d_gene: -
j_gene: TRBJ1-2
abundance: -
v_gene: TRBV5-4

CDR3aa: CARGTSGIYAYNEQFF
CDR3nt: TGTGCCAGGGGGACTAGCGGGATTTACGCCTACAATGAGCAGTTCTTC
d_gene: -
j_gene: TRBJ2-1
abundance: -
v_gene: TRBV21-1

CDR3aa: CASSDRRYEQYF
CDR3nt: TGTGCCAGCAGCGACCGACGCTACGAGCAGTACTTC
d_gene: -
j_gene: TRBJ2-7
abundance: -
v_gene: TRBV28

CDR3aa: CASSLGTGIDWYTF
CDR3nt: TGCGCCAGCAGCTTGGGGACAGGGATAGATTGGTACACCTTC
d_gene: TRBD1
j_gene: TRBJ1-2
abundance: few
v_gene: TRBV5-1

CDR3aa: CASSSRRREETQYF
CDR3nt: TGTGCCAGCAGCTCCCGCCGCAGGGAGGAGACCCAGTACTTC
d_gene: -
j_gene: TRBJ2-5
abundance: -
v_gene: TRBV7-2

CDR3aa: CASTRLAVLYEQYF
CDR3nt: TGTGCCAGCACGAGGCTAGCGGTTCTCTACGAGCAGTACTTC
d_gene: TRBD2
j_gene: TRBJ2-7
abundance: few
v_gene: TRBV2

CDR3aa: CASRSRTGLAGSEQFF
CDR3nt: TGTGCAAGTCGCTCTAGGACTGGACTAGCGGGTTCTGAGCAGTTCTTC
d_gene: -
j_gene: TRBJ2-1
abundance: -
v_gene: TRBV12-2

CDR3aa: CASSDGPPWTPLHF
CDR3nt: TGTGCCAGCAGTGACGGGCCCCCTTGGACACCCCTCCACTTT
d_gene: -
j_gene: TRBJ1-6
abundance: -
v_gene: TRBV2

CDR3aa: CASSPLETGTALERGYTF
CDR3nt: TGTGCCAGCAGCCCCCTGGAAACCGGGACCGCCCTGGAAAGGGGCTACACCTTC
d_gene: -
j_gene: TRBJ1-2
abundance: -
v_gene: TRBV5-4

CDR3aa: CASSLSPRPNTEAFF
CDR3nt: TGCGCCAGCAGCTTGTCCCCCCGGCCGAACACTGAAGCTTTCTTT
d_gene: -
j_gene: TRBJ1-1
abundance: few
v_gene: TRBV5-1

CDR3aa: CASSPGESAISPLHF
CDR3nt: TGTGCCAGCAGTCCCGGGGAGTCTGCGATTTCACCCCTCCACTTT
d_gene: -
j_gene: TRBJ1-6
abundance: -
v_gene: TRBV2

CDR3aa: CASSSAPGQGNTGELFF
CDR3nt: TGTGCCAGCAGTTCGGCCCCGGGACAGGGAAACACCGGGGAGCTGTTTTTT
d_gene: TRBD1
j_gene: TRBJ2-2
abundance: -
v_gene: TRBV28

CDR3aa: CASSFGDRVYEQYF
CDR3nt: TGTGCCAGCAGCTTTGGGGACAGGGTCTACGAGCAGTACTTC
d_gene: TRBD1
j_gene: TRBJ2-7
abundance: -
v_gene: TRBV11-1